Sequencing of this T cell receptor (beta chain) was carried out in a study of T cells after yellow fever vaccination. Regarding the study as a whole: The study found a weaker secondary response that peaked faster, day 5 versus 15.

V lost 0 bases to trimming and J lost 7 bases, with 12 bases between them. The CDR3 runs 14 residues. CDR1 is LNHNV, CDR2 YYDKDF, per germline (reference sequence). A single record per CDR3 protein comes from TCRdb applying MiXCR to the 5' RACE reads. The sample carries 500,000 to 550,000 distinct CDR3 sequences, 21% recorded once. There are a few counts of this clonotype. Its target is not known. Specimen: PBMCs, collected more than 20 days after the first yellow fever vaccination. The chain couples TRBV15 to TRBJ1-1; TRBD1 is a possible D gene (6 bases). The sequence was collected from a young man who received the YFV17D yellow fever vaccine. Here the CDR3 DNA reads TGTGCCACCAGCAGAGAAGGCGGACAGCTTGAAGCTTTCTTT. As protein: CATSREGGQLEAFF. Variable domain in full (rest from reference TRBV15 and TRBJ1-1): DAMVIQNPRYQVTQFGKPVTLSCSQTLNHNVMYWYQQKSSQAPKLLFHYYDKDFNNEADTPDNFQSRRPNTSFCFLDIRSPGLGDTAMYLCATSREGGQLEAFFGQGTRLTVV.